The rows below give T cell receptor beta chains drawn from one sample of a study of early T cells in non-severe SARS-CoV-2 infection. TCRdb processed the 5' RACE reads anew with MiXCR; each CDR3 protein has one entry. This sample yields some 73,000 distinct CDR3 sequences, of which 12% are seen a single time; roughly 3.2% belongs to the top ten. Specimen: whole blood. These receptors all stem from an adult who was a healthcare worker with PCR-confirmed SARS-CoV-2 infection or an uninfected control (not recorded which). The CDR3 runs from the conserved cysteine through the conserved F or W. A D gene is named only where the DNA matches it firmly. Expanded clones are given a class, and other clones once, few, many or no size at all.

clone_size	v_call	d_call	j_call	cdr3_aa	cdr3_nt
many	TRBV6-6	NA	TRBJ2-7	CASSYSDRPTGEQYF	TGTGCCAGCAGTTACTCAGACAGGCCTACGGGGGAGCAGTACTTC
NA	TRBV27	NA	TRBJ2-1	CASSLSGMGTHNEQFF	TGTGCCAGCAGTTTATCTGGGATGGGGACCCACAATGAGCAGTTCTTC
NA	TRBV5-1	NA	TRBJ1-1	CASSWDTTEAFF	TGCGCCAGCAGTTGGGACACCACTGAAGCTTTCTTT
few	TRBV27	NA	TRBJ1-1	CASSRGLKGTEAFF	TGTGCCAGCAGTAGAGGGTTAAAAGGCACTGAAGCTTTCTTT
few	TRBV24-1	NA	TRBJ1-1	CATSDLSDEAFF	TGTGCCACCAGTGATCTAAGTGATGAAGCTTTCTTT
NA	TRBV11-2	TRBD2	TRBJ2-7	CASSPIGGSGIYEQYF	TGTGCCAGCAGCCCCATTGGAGGTAGCGGGATCTACGAGCAGTACTTC
many	TRBV2	TRBD1	TRBJ2-1	CASSGDSYNEQFF	TGTGCCAGCAGTGGGGACAGCTACAATGAGCAGTTCTTC
few	TRBV29-1	NA	TRBJ2-3	CSVAQGGSTDTQYF	TGCAGCGTGGCCCAGGGAGGCTCCACAGATACGCAGTATTTT
many	TRBV7-7	NA	TRBJ2-7	CASSRRTESSYEQYF	TGTGCCAGCAGCCGCCGGACGGAAAGCTCCTACGAGCAGTACTTC
many	TRBV7-3	TRBD2	TRBJ2-1	CASSLRGVFRAGDSYNEQFF	TGTGCCAGCAGCTTACGGGGGGTTTTCAGGGCGGGAGACTCCTACAATGAGCAGTTCTTC
NA	TRBV28	NA	TRBJ1-3	CASSLVQGGNTIYF	TGTGCCAGCAGTTTAGTCCAGGGAGGAAACACCATATATTTT
few	TRBV11-2	NA	TRBJ2-2	CASSLVSGRTGELFF	TGTGCCAGCAGCTTAGTGTCTGGACGAACCGGGGAGCTGTTTTTT
NA	TRBV3-1	NA	TRBJ2-3	CASSPLALPTQYF	TGTGCCAGCAGTCCCTTGGCCCTGCCTACGCAGTATTTT
few	TRBV28	TRBD1	TRBJ1-1	CASCIRDSSMNTEAFF	TGTGCCAGCTGTATCCGGGACAGCTCTATGAACACTGAAGCTTTCTTT
NA	TRBV18	NA	TRBJ2-1	CASSPAGTGVPGNEQFF	TGTGCCAGCTCACCTGCAGGAACGGGAGTCCCCGGGAATGAGCAGTTCTTC
few	TRBV7-2	TRBD2	TRBJ2-5	CASSAGLAGEETQYF	TGTGCCAGCAGCGCGGGACTAGCGGGAGAAGAGACCCAGTACTTC
few	TRBV12-3/TRBV12-4	NA	TRBJ1-5	CASTFNNRAQPQHF	TGTGCCAGCACCTTTAACAACAGGGCTCAGCCCCAGCATTTT
NA	TRBV29-1	NA	TRBJ2-7	CSVAGRGEQYF	TGCAGCGTTGCGGGTAGAGGAGAGCAGTACTTC
many	TRBV27	TRBD1	TRBJ1-1	CASSPGQGAFNTEAFF	TGTGCCAGCAGTCCAGGACAGGGGGCATTTAACACTGAAGCTTTCTTT
NA	TRBV7-6	TRBD1	TRBJ1-6	CASSRGQGINSPLHF	TGTGCCAGCAGCCGAGGACAGGGGATCAATTCACCCCTCCACTTT
NA	TRBV10-3	NA	TRBJ2-7	CAISEGVNEQYF	TGTGCCATCAGTGAGGGTGTCAACGAGCAGTACTTC
NA	TRBV5-1	NA	TRBJ2-7	CASSLGPGDEQYF	TGCGCCAGCAGCTTGGGCCCGGGGGACGAGCAGTACTTC
few	TRBV7-3	TRBD2	TRBJ2-5	CASSFGTSGETQYF	TGTGCCAGCAGCTTTGGGACTAGCGGAGAGACCCAGTACTTC
NA	TRBV29-1	NA	TRBJ1-2	CSVEDHRTKGYTF	TGCAGCGTTGAAGACCATCGGACAAAAGGCTACACCTTC
many	TRBV28	NA	TRBJ2-7	CASSLRGGEQYF	TGTGCCAGCAGTTTGCGTGGGGGTGAGCAGTACTTC
NA	TRBV5-6	NA	TRBJ2-4	CASSFGPDNIQYF	TGTGCCAGCAGCTTCGGGCCGGACAACATTCAGTACTTC
NA	TRBV5-1	NA	TRBJ2-6	CASSLGTAGANVLTF	TGCGCCAGCAGCTTAGGGACGGCTGGGGCCAACGTCCTGACTTTC
few	TRBV2	NA	TRBJ1-1	CASSPGLGGDTEAFF	TGTGCCAGCAGTCCAGGGCTGGGAGGGGACACTGAAGCTTTCTTT
few	TRBV12-3/TRBV12-4	NA	TRBJ2-1	CASSPVMRASYNEQFF	TGTGCCAGCAGCCCCGTAATGAGAGCCTCTTACAATGAGCAGTTCTTC
NA	TRBV28	NA	TRBJ2-3	CASSSPTGAADTQYF	TGTGCCAGCAGTTCCCCAACGGGAGCAGCAGATACGCAGTATTTT
NA	TRBV28	NA	TRBJ2-4	CASSPDRRAAENIQYF	TGTGCCAGCAGTCCGGACAGGAGGGCCGCGGAAAACATTCAGTACTTC
few	TRBV5-5	TRBD1	TRBJ2-7	CASRLLVRGPYEQYF	TGTGCCAGCAGATTGCTCGTGAGGGGGCCTTACGAGCAGTACTTC
NA	TRBV4-1	NA	TRBJ2-4	CASSQEGQSKGKNIQYF	TGCGCCAGCAGCCAAGAAGGTCAATCGAAGGGCAAAAACATTCAGTACTTC
few	TRBV10-3	NA	TRBJ2-3	CASKGGASTDTQYF	TGTGCCAGCAAAGGCGGGGCTAGCACAGATACGCAGTATTTT
many	TRBV6-2/TRBV6-3	TRBD1	TRBJ1-2	CASSSSPGQGLDGYTF	TGTGCCAGCAGTTCCTCGCCGGGACAGGGGCTCGATGGCTACACCTTC
many	TRBV29-1	TRBD1	TRBJ2-5	CSVLRQGAQETQYF	TGCAGCGTCCTCCGACAGGGAGCCCAAGAGACCCAGTACTTC
NA	TRBV28	TRBD1	TRBJ2-3	CASSLLGTGRYSSTDTQYF	TGTGCCAGCAGTCTCCTAGGGACAGGGCGATACTCTAGCACAGATACGCAGTATTTT
many	TRBV11-2	NA	TRBJ2-7	CASSPDLNYEQYF	TGTGCCAGCAGCCCAGACCTTAACTACGAGCAGTACTTC
many	TRBV29-1	TRBD2	TRBJ2-4	CSVETQTSANGIQYF	TGCAGCGTTGAAACCCAGACTAGCGCAAACGGCATTCAGTACTTC
NA	TRBV3-1	NA	TRBJ1-1	CASSHREAEAFF	TGTGCCAGCAGCCACAGGGAGGCTGAAGCTTTCTTT
NA	TRBV20-1	TRBD1	TRBJ2-1	CSAPDRGGRKGSYNEQFF	TGCAGTGCTCCGGACAGGGGCGGGCGCAAGGGATCCTACAATGAGCAGTTCTTC
NA	TRBV29-1	TRBD1	TRBJ2-7	CSVVQGAVF	TGCAGCGTTGTCCAGGGGGCCGTCTTC